This entry lists 24 T cell receptor beta chains sequenced from one sample in a study of blood T cells in healthy people across ages. Next came a second PCR, run for about 6 to 11 cycles, which used a sample-barcoded 5' primer along with a J-beta primer mix. TCRdb called the 5' RACE reads again in MiXCR, with one record for every CDR3 protein. Of approximately 1,100,000 distinct CDR3 sequences in the sample, more than 40% were seen once. Specimen: blood. The source of these receptors is a woman aged 55-69 years in good health.

This clonotype occurred a few times. The rearrangement links TRBV18 to TRBJ2-3; D is unresolved. V lost 3 bases to trimming and J lost 0 bases, with 7 bases between them. The CDR3 loop spans 14 amino acids. CDR1 and CDR2 (germline): KGHSH, LQKENI. The CDR3 bases are TGTGCCAGCTCACCTAGCTATAGCACAGATACGCAGTATTTT. Protein product: CASSPSYSTDTQYF.

This clonotype occurred a few times. The rearrangement joins TRBV11-2 to TRBJ2-3; 11 positions agree with TRBD2. Germline V gene data show CDR1 as SGHAT and CDR2 as FQNNGV. V was pared by 7 bases and J by 3 bases, with 6 bases of the junction left unmatched. CDR3 length: 15 amino acids. CDR3 nucleotide sequence: TGTGCCAGCACCCTGGGACTAGCGGTAACAGATACGCAGTATTTT. This gives the protein CASTLGLAVTDTQYF. The full variable domain, rest sourced from reference TRBV11-2 and TRBJ2-3, is EAGVAQSPRYKIIEKRQSVAFWCNPISGHATLYWYQQILGQGPKLLIQFQNNGVVDDSQLPKDRFSAERLKGVDSTLKIQPAKLEDSAVYLCASTLGLAVTDTQYFGPGTRLTVL.

The rearrangement links TRBV5-6 to TRBJ2-3; 11 bases align to TRBD2. After removal of 4 bases from V and 4 bases from J, the junction contained 8 bases not matched to a gene. Germline V gives CDR1 SGHDT, CDR2 YYEEEE. The CDR3 runs 16 residues. CDR3: CASSDPTSGMADTQYF. The CDR3 coding sequence is TGTGCCAGCAGCGATCCGACTAGCGGGATGGCAGATACGCAGTATTTT.

The chain links TRBV3-1 to TRBJ2-7; 9 nucleotides line up with TRBD2. The assigned J gene may be wrong: the sequence end matches TRBJ2-1 better. The CDR3 totals 14 residues. Germline assignment: CDR1 LGHDT and CDR2 YNNKEL (reference sequence). This chain's CDR3 is CASSQFLAGIEQFF. DNA for the CDR3: TGTGCCAGCAGCCAGTTCCTAGCGGGAATTGAGCAGTTCTTC.

CDR3 protein: CASSYSSPRETQYF. CDR3 coding DNA: TGTGCCAGCAGTTACTCGTCCCCGCGAGAGACCCAGTACTTC. The chain uses TRBV6-5 and TRBJ2-5, with D unclear. CDR3 length: 14 amino acids. The V end was cut by 0 bases, the J end by 4 bases, with 9 bases between. CDR1 and CDR2 (germline): MNHEY, SVGAGI.

This clonotype was observed a few times. The chain has TRBV21-1 and TRBJ2-1; the DNA was not used to check the table's D call, TRBD2. TRBV21-1 is given as a pseudogene. The CDR3 covers 16 residues. The CDR3 is CASSKAPPSGKDEQFF. CDR3 sequence (DNA): TGTGCCAGCAGCAAAGCCCCCCCTAGCGGTAAGGATGAGCAGTTCTTC.

The genes are TRBV20-1 and TRBJ2-4; 7 nucleotides align to TRBD1. Germline CDR1 reads DFQATT; CDR2 reads SNEGSKA (reference sequence). The ends lost 6 bases at V and 4 bases at J; junction bases unmatched: 6. The CDR3 runs 13 residues. The DNA of the CDR3 is TGCAGTGCCGGAGGACAGGTTAAAAACATTCAGTACTTC. Its translation: CSAGGQVKNIQYF.

This clonotype was recorded a few times. The V gene is TRBV7-8, the J gene TRBJ2-1, with 10 bases aligning to TRBD1. The CDR3 extends over 16 amino acids. Germline V gives CDR1 SGHVS, CDR2 FQNEAQ. Trimming cost V 6 bases and J 8 bases; bases outside gene matches: 13. The CDR3 sequence is CASRWRSGDRGHEQFF. The DNA of the CDR3 is TGTGCCAGCAGATGGAGATCCGGGGACAGGGGCCATGAGCAGTTCTTC.

This clonotype was counted only a few times. The chain recombines TRBV4-1 with TRBJ2-3, with 10 bases lining up with TRBD2. CDR3 length: 15 residues. Looked up from germline, CDR1 is MGHRA and CDR2 is YSYEKL. Germline trimming cut 2 bases from V and 6 bases from J; bases unmatched to any gene: 5. In DNA form, the CDR3 reads TGCGCCAGCAGCCAATCGCCTAGCGGGAGCGATACGCAGTATTTT. Its translation is CASSQSPSGSDTQYF.

The chain recombines TRBV12-5 with TRBJ2-5; TRBD1 or TRBD2 may be the D gene (5 bases each). The CDR3 runs 14 residues. Germline values: CDR1 LGHNT, CDR2 FRNRAP. V was clipped by 6 bases and J by 7 bases, with 18 bases between them. The CDR3 region has the DNA TGTGCTAGTGGCCCTGGCACGGGACCTGGGACCCAGTACTTC. Protein: CASGPGTGPGTQYF. Full variable domain (rest looked up from reference TRBV12-5 and TRBJ2-5): DARVTQTPRHKVTEMGQEVTMRCQPILGHNTVFWYRQTMMQGLELLAYFRNRAPLDDSGMPKDRFSAEMPDATLATLKIQPSEPRDSAVYFCASGPGTGPGTQYFGPGTRLLVL.

This clonotype was seen a handful of times. This rearrangement joins TRBV7-3 to TRBJ1-6, with D possibly being TRBD1 (5 bases). The CDR3 is 13 amino acids. The V end lost 5 bases, the J end lost 14 bases, and 16 bases lay between the germline ends. Germline-derived CDR1 and CDR2 are SGHTA and FQGTGA. Here the CDR3 DNA reads TGTGCCAGCAGCCCGACCGAGACGGGGGCCCTCCACTTT. Its translation is CASSPTETGALHF.

The chain carries TRBV28 and TRBJ1-5; TRBD1 might be the D (5 bases). The V gene's germline CDR1 is MDHEN and CDR2 SYDVKM. V was pared by 3 bases and J by 0 bases, with 15 bases between. The CDR3 runs to 17 residues. The CDR3 here is CASSFGGEVLSNQPQHF. CDR3 coding DNA: TGTGCCAGCAGTTTCGGGGGTGAGGTCCTTAGCAATCAGCCCCAGCATTTT.

The chain employs TRBV24-1 and TRBJ2-7; no firm D call. From germline, CDR1 is KGHDR and CDR2 SFDVKD. CDR3 length: 14 amino acids. V was shortened by 4 bases and J by 3 bases, with 12 bases between the two germline ends. The CDR3 loop is CATSEDGWGYEQYF. CDR3 DNA sequence: TGTGCCACCAGTGAAGATGGCTGGGGCTACGAGCAGTACTTC.

The V call is TRBV4-1, the J call TRBJ2-2; D ambiguous. V was shortened by 2 bases and J by 4 bases, with 11 bases between the two germline ends. The CDR3 length is 15 residues. Per the germline V gene, CDR1 is MGHRA and CDR2 is YSYEKL. The CDR3 reads CASSQSHTATGELFF. The CDR3 DNA is TGCGCCAGCAGCCAAAGCCATACGGCCACCGGGGAGCTGTTTTTT.

This clonotype has ten or more counts. The chain employs TRBV29-1 and TRBJ2-7; D not resolved. Germline lookup yields CDR1 SQVTM and CDR2 ANQGSEA. Trimming cost V 6 bases and J 0 bases, with 18 bases left between them. The CDR3 contains 15 residues. The DNA of the CDR3 is TGCAGCGTGGTCGGCGATGACACCTCCTCCTACGAGCAGTACTTC. This sequence encodes CSVVGDDTSSYEQYF.

The V gene is TRBV7-3, the J gene TRBJ2-4; TRBD2 might be the D (6 bases). V dropped 0 bases and J dropped 1 base, with 10 bases sitting between them. The CDR3 runs to 16 residues. Per the germline V gene, CDR1 is SGHTA and CDR2 is FQGTGA. CDR3 DNA sequence: TGTGCCAGCAGCTTAACGGGTGGAGGGGCCAAAAACATTCAGTACTTC. This encodes CASSLTGGGAKNIQYF.

The rearrangement joins TRBV5-4 to TRBJ2-7; D is unresolved. V was trimmed by 6 bases and J by 6 bases, leaving 16 bases between them. CDR3 size: 13 residues. Germline V gene lookup returns CDR1 SGHNT and CDR2 YYREEE (reference sequence). The DNA of the CDR3 is TGTGCCAGCACCTCCCCCGGCAAGTTCGAGCAGTACTTC. Protein product: CASTSPGKFEQYF.

This clonotype has only a few counts. The chain recombines TRBV29-1 with TRBJ2-3; 12 bases line up with TRBD2. The CDR3 loop spans 14 amino acids. The V gene end was trimmed by 4 bases and the J gene end by 7 bases; junction bases not matched to a gene: 6. Germline-derived CDR1 and CDR2 are SQVTM and ANQGSEA. CDR3 nucleotides: TGCAGCGTTGGACTAGCGGGAGCCATTAATACGCAGTATTTT. Residues: CSVGLAGAINTQYF.

At least ten counts were recorded for this clonotype. This chain joins TRBV20-1 and TRBJ2-7, with D tentatively TRBD2 (5 bases). Germline lookup yields CDR1 DFQATT and CDR2 SNEGSKA (reference sequence). V was shortened by 1 base and J by 5 bases, with 15 bases between the two germline ends. This CDR3 region has 14 residues. CDR3 nucleotide sequence: TGCAGTGCTAGAGCACTAGTTTTGTCTCACGAGCAGTACTTC. Its translation: CSARALVLSHEQYF.

This chain joins TRBV7-2 and TRBJ1-5, with TRBD1 as a possible D gene (5 bases). CDR3 length: 15 amino acids. Germline V gene data show CDR1 as SGHTA and CDR2 as FQGNSA. V lost 2 bases to trimming and J lost 2 bases, with 10 bases between them. CDR3 residues: CASSLTRDGNQPQHF. The CDR3 nucleotides read TGTGCCAGCAGCTTAACCCGGGACGGCAATCAGCCCCAGCATTTT.

The table lists this clonotype with a few counts. The chain links TRBV7-8 to TRBJ2-5, with D possibly called TRBD1 or TRBD2 (5 bases each). The CDR3 contains 17 residues. The germline gives CDR1 SGHVS, CDR2 FQNEAQ. Trimming took off 5 bases at V and 3 bases at J, with 22 bases between the two ends. Here the CDR3 DNA reads TGTGCCAGCAGCATGGGCCTTAGGGGAGTAGGAGAAGAGACCCAGTACTTC. Protein product: CASSMGLRGVGEETQYF.

This clonotype was counted at least ten times. The rearrangement joins TRBV12-3 or TRBV12-4 to TRBJ2-5; no clear D. The CDR3 totals 14 residues. The V and J ends lost 6 bases and 2 bases respectively, with 13 bases between them. The DNA for the CDR3 is TGTGCCAGCAGCCGGCGCGTGGGGCAAGAGACCCAGTACTTC. It codes for CASSRRVGQETQYF.

The V call is TRBV5-1, the J call TRBJ2-5; D is unclear. V lost 0 bases, J lost 11 bases, and 14 bases lay in between. This CDR3 is 13 amino acids long. From germline, CDR1 is SGHRS and CDR2 YFSETQ. For the CDR3, the DNA is TGCGCCAGCAGCTTGGGGATTGGGAATGAGCAGTACTTC. This translates into CASSLGIGNEQYF. The full variable domain, completed using reference TRBV5-1 and TRBJ2-5, is KAGVTQTPRYLIKTRGQQVTLSCSPISGHRSVSWYQQTPGQGLQFLFEYFSETQRNKGNFPGRFSGRQFSNSRSEMNVSTLELGDSALYLCASSLGIGNEQYFGPGTRLLVL.

With regard to this clonotype: At one end the junction does not follow the germline gene, possibly because of a read error. This rearrangement joins TRBV12-3 or TRBV12-4 to TRBJ1-1; unclear D gene. This CDR3 is built from 14 residues. The CDR3 loop reads CASSLSGQSGEAFF. The CDR3 DNA reads as TGTGCCAGTAGTTTAAGCGGGCAATCTGGAGAAGCTTTCTTT.